This T cell receptor (beta chain) was sequenced in a study of patients and donors after allogeneic stem cell transplantation. From germline, CDR1 is SGHAT and CDR2 FQNNGV. J was trimmed by 1 base and V by 5 bases; bases with no gene match: 12. The CDR3 totals 17 residues. TCRdb re-derived calls from the RT-PCR reads in MiXCR, one entry per CDR3 protein. Among about 960,000 distinct CDR3 sequences listed, 15% to 20% were seen once. V gene TRBV11-2 combines with J gene TRBJ2-3, with TRBD1 matching 7 bases. This TCR was recovered from a human donor who was either an allogeneic HSCT recipient or a stem cell or donor lymphocyte infusion donor (not recorded which). It is not recorded whose cells these are; they may come from a transplant donor. Source material: blood, either unsorted or a sorted T cell fraction (not recorded which). The CDR3 spells CASSLGQALWGTDTQYF. CDR3 DNA: TGTGCCAGCAGCCTTGGACAGGCTCTCTGGGGCACAGATACGCAGTATTTT.